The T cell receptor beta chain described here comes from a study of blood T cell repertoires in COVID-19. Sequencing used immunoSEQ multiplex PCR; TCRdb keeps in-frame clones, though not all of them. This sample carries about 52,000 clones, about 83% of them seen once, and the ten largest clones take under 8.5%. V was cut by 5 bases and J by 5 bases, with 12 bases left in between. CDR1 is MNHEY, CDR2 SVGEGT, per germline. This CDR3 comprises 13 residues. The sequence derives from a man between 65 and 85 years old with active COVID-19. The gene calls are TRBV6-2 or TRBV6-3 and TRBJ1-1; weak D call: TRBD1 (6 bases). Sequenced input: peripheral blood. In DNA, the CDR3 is TGTGCCAGCAGTCTCTCGACAGGAACTGAAGCTTTCTTT. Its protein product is CASSLSTGTEAFF.